This TCR beta chain was profiled in a study of shared clonotypes between healthy human individuals. Whole-study context: CD4 naive cells filled three plates per donor, CD4 memory three, CD8 naive two and CD8 memory one.

Authors' processing steps: ImmunoSEQ sequences covered only the junction and lacked quality scores; filtering therefore differed. Data came from immunoSEQ multiplex PCR; TCRdb stores just in-frame clones and leaves some out. V and J calls and clone size are given by that table; D and trimming were obtained from the DNA. The sample carries millions of clones, over 85% recorded once. The CDR3 contains 11 residues. Germline V gene data show CDR1 as SGHRS and CDR2 as YFSETQ. CD8 cells classed as naive were CD45RO-negative and positively selected for CCR7, excluding terminally differentiated effector memory CD45RA+ cells. For this clone: A junction end diverges from the germline sequence, so it may reflect a read error.

Sequencing was performed on naive CD8+ T cells sorted from blood. J is TRBJ2-2 and V is TRBV5-1; 8 bases are a match to TRBD1. The source is a man between 18 and 29 years old in good health. This CDR3 is CASSLTGGLFF. The DNA for the CDR3 is TGCGCCAGCAGCTTGACAGGGGGGCTGTTTTTT.